A single T cell receptor beta chain is shown here with its context. This sample is drawn from a study of blood T cell repertoires in COVID-19. The wider study: Samples came from the United States, Italy and Spain, spanning acute and convalescent COVID-19.

V lost 5 bases to trimming and J lost 0 bases; unmatched junction nucleotides: 6. Germline lookup yields CDR1 LNHDA and CDR2 SQIVND (reference sequence). The CDR3 covers 17 residues. TCRdb's table, derived via immunoSEQ multiplex PCR, lists solely in-frame clones and lacks some. The table has some 150,000 clones, approximately 90% seen once; the top ten hold 3% to 4.5%. The clonotype comes from a woman aged 60-75 years who had recovered from COVID-19. The sequenced sample was peripheral blood. The chain combines TRBV19 with TRBJ2-3; 12 bases agree with TRBD2. The CDR3 region is CASSLRLAGASTDTQYF. In nucleotides, the CDR3 is TGTGCCAGTAGTCTACGACTAGCGGGAGCTAGCACAGATACGCAGTATTTT.